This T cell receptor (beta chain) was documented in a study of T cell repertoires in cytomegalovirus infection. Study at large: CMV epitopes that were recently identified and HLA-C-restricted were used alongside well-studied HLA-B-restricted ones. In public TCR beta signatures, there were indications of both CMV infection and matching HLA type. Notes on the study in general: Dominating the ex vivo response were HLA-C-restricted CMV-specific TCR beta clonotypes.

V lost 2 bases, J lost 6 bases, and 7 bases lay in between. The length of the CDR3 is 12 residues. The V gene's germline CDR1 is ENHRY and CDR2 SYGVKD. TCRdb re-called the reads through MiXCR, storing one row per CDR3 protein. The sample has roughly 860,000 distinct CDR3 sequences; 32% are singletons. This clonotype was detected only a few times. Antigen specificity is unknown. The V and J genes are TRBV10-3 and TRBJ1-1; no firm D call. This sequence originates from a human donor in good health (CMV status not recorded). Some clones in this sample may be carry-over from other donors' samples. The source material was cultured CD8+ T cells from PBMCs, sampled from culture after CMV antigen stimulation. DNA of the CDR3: TGTGCCATCAGTGAGGGGGTGGCTGAAGCTTTCTTT. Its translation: CAISEGVAEAFF.